This T cell receptor (beta chain) was observed in a study of T-cell reconstitution after alpha-beta-depleted transplantation in children. Trimming took 2 bases from V and 2 from J, leaving 14 bases between them. CDR3 length: 16 residues. Germline V gene sequence: CDR1 KGHSH, CDR2 LQKENI. The TCRbeta library incorporated unique molecular identifiers. In TCRdb, the PCR reads were re-called with MiXCR into one record per CDR3 protein. The sample has around 530,000 distinct CDR3 sequences, approximately 32% seen once. This clonotype was counted a few times. The rearrangement joins TRBV18 to TRBJ2-3, with a tentative D call TRBD2 (6 bases). The material sequenced was PBMCs from the stem cell graft donor, taken from the stem cell graft. The sequence was obtained from a human donor who donated a stem cell graft to a child with aplastic anemia. CDR3 region: CASSPRTTGYTDTQYF. CDR3 DNA: TGTGCCAGCTCACCAAGGACTACCGGATACACAGATACGCAGTATTTT.